The present TCR beta chain was sequenced within a study of shared clonotypes between healthy human individuals. Whole-study findings and limits: Sorted-subset sequencing, rarefaction showed, was incomplete despite large depth.

On this clone itself: Its antigen remains unidentified. This sample includes further DNA sequences coding for the same CDR3.

With V trimmed by 0 bases and J by 3 bases, 5 bases remained unmatched. Germline V CDR1 and CDR2: SGHRS, YFSETQ. The CDR3 is 18 amino acids. Data came from immunoSEQ multiplex PCR; TCRdb stores just in-frame clones and leaves some out. In the table there are approximately 320,000 clones, roughly 70% of which are singletons. This TCR was recovered from a man aged 25 to 40 in good health. The chain employs TRBV5-1 and TRBJ2-3; 15 nucleotides agree with TRBD2. The sample was memory CD4+ T cells sorted from blood. Documented subset: CD45RA-negative fraction. The CDR3 nucleotides read TGCGCCAGCAGCTTGGGGGGACTAGCGGGAGGTAGAACAGATACGCAGTATTTT. The encoded protein is CASSLGGLAGGRTDTQYF.